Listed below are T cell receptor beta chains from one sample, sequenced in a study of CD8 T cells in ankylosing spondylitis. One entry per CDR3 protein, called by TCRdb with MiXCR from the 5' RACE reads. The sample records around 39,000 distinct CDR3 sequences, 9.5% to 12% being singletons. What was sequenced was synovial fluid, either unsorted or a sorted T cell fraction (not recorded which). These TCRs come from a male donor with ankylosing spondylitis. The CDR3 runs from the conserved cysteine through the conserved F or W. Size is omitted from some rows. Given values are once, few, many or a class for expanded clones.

CDR3aa: CASSVDPALDEQYF
j_gene: TRBJ2-7
v_gene: TRBV9
abundance: many

CDR3aa: CSVAPAWGAKNIQYF
j_gene: TRBJ2-4
v_gene: TRBV29-1
abundance: many

CDR3aa: CASSYSGALSNQPQHF
j_gene: TRBJ1-5
v_gene: TRBV6-2/TRBV6-3
abundance: many

CDR3aa: CASSLVGQGGSKTGELFF
j_gene: TRBJ2-2
v_gene: TRBV11-1
abundance: few

CDR3aa: CSAVSPSGTRDTQYF
j_gene: TRBJ2-3
v_gene: TRBV20-1
abundance: -

CDR3aa: CASSRGSGDTDTQYF
j_gene: TRBJ2-3
v_gene: TRBV7-3
abundance: many

CDR3aa: CASSLETGRNQPQHF
j_gene: TRBJ1-5
v_gene: TRBV5-1
abundance: few

CDR3aa: CASSRTGPTNEKLFF
j_gene: TRBJ1-4
v_gene: TRBV6-2/TRBV6-3
abundance: -

CDR3aa: CASSPGGQRDTQYF
j_gene: TRBJ2-3
v_gene: TRBV9
abundance: -

CDR3aa: CASSQGQTNEQFF
j_gene: TRBJ2-1
v_gene: TRBV19
abundance: -

CDR3aa: CASSQVQGGTEAFF
j_gene: TRBJ1-1
v_gene: TRBV4-2
abundance: few

CDR3aa: CASIRPGTGELFF
j_gene: TRBJ2-2
v_gene: TRBV7-9
abundance: many

CDR3aa: CATSTQVHPEAFF
j_gene: TRBJ1-1
v_gene: TRBV15
abundance: many

CDR3aa: CASSHNVGAWLAGYTF
j_gene: TRBJ1-2
v_gene: TRBV4-3
abundance: few

CDR3aa: CAVATGDSADTQYF
j_gene: TRBJ2-3
v_gene: TRBV10-3
abundance: few

CDR3aa: CASSRTGGEGTEAFF
j_gene: TRBJ1-1
v_gene: TRBV6-4
abundance: -

CDR3aa: CASSAQTGAYNEQFF
j_gene: TRBJ2-1
v_gene: TRBV7-8
abundance: -